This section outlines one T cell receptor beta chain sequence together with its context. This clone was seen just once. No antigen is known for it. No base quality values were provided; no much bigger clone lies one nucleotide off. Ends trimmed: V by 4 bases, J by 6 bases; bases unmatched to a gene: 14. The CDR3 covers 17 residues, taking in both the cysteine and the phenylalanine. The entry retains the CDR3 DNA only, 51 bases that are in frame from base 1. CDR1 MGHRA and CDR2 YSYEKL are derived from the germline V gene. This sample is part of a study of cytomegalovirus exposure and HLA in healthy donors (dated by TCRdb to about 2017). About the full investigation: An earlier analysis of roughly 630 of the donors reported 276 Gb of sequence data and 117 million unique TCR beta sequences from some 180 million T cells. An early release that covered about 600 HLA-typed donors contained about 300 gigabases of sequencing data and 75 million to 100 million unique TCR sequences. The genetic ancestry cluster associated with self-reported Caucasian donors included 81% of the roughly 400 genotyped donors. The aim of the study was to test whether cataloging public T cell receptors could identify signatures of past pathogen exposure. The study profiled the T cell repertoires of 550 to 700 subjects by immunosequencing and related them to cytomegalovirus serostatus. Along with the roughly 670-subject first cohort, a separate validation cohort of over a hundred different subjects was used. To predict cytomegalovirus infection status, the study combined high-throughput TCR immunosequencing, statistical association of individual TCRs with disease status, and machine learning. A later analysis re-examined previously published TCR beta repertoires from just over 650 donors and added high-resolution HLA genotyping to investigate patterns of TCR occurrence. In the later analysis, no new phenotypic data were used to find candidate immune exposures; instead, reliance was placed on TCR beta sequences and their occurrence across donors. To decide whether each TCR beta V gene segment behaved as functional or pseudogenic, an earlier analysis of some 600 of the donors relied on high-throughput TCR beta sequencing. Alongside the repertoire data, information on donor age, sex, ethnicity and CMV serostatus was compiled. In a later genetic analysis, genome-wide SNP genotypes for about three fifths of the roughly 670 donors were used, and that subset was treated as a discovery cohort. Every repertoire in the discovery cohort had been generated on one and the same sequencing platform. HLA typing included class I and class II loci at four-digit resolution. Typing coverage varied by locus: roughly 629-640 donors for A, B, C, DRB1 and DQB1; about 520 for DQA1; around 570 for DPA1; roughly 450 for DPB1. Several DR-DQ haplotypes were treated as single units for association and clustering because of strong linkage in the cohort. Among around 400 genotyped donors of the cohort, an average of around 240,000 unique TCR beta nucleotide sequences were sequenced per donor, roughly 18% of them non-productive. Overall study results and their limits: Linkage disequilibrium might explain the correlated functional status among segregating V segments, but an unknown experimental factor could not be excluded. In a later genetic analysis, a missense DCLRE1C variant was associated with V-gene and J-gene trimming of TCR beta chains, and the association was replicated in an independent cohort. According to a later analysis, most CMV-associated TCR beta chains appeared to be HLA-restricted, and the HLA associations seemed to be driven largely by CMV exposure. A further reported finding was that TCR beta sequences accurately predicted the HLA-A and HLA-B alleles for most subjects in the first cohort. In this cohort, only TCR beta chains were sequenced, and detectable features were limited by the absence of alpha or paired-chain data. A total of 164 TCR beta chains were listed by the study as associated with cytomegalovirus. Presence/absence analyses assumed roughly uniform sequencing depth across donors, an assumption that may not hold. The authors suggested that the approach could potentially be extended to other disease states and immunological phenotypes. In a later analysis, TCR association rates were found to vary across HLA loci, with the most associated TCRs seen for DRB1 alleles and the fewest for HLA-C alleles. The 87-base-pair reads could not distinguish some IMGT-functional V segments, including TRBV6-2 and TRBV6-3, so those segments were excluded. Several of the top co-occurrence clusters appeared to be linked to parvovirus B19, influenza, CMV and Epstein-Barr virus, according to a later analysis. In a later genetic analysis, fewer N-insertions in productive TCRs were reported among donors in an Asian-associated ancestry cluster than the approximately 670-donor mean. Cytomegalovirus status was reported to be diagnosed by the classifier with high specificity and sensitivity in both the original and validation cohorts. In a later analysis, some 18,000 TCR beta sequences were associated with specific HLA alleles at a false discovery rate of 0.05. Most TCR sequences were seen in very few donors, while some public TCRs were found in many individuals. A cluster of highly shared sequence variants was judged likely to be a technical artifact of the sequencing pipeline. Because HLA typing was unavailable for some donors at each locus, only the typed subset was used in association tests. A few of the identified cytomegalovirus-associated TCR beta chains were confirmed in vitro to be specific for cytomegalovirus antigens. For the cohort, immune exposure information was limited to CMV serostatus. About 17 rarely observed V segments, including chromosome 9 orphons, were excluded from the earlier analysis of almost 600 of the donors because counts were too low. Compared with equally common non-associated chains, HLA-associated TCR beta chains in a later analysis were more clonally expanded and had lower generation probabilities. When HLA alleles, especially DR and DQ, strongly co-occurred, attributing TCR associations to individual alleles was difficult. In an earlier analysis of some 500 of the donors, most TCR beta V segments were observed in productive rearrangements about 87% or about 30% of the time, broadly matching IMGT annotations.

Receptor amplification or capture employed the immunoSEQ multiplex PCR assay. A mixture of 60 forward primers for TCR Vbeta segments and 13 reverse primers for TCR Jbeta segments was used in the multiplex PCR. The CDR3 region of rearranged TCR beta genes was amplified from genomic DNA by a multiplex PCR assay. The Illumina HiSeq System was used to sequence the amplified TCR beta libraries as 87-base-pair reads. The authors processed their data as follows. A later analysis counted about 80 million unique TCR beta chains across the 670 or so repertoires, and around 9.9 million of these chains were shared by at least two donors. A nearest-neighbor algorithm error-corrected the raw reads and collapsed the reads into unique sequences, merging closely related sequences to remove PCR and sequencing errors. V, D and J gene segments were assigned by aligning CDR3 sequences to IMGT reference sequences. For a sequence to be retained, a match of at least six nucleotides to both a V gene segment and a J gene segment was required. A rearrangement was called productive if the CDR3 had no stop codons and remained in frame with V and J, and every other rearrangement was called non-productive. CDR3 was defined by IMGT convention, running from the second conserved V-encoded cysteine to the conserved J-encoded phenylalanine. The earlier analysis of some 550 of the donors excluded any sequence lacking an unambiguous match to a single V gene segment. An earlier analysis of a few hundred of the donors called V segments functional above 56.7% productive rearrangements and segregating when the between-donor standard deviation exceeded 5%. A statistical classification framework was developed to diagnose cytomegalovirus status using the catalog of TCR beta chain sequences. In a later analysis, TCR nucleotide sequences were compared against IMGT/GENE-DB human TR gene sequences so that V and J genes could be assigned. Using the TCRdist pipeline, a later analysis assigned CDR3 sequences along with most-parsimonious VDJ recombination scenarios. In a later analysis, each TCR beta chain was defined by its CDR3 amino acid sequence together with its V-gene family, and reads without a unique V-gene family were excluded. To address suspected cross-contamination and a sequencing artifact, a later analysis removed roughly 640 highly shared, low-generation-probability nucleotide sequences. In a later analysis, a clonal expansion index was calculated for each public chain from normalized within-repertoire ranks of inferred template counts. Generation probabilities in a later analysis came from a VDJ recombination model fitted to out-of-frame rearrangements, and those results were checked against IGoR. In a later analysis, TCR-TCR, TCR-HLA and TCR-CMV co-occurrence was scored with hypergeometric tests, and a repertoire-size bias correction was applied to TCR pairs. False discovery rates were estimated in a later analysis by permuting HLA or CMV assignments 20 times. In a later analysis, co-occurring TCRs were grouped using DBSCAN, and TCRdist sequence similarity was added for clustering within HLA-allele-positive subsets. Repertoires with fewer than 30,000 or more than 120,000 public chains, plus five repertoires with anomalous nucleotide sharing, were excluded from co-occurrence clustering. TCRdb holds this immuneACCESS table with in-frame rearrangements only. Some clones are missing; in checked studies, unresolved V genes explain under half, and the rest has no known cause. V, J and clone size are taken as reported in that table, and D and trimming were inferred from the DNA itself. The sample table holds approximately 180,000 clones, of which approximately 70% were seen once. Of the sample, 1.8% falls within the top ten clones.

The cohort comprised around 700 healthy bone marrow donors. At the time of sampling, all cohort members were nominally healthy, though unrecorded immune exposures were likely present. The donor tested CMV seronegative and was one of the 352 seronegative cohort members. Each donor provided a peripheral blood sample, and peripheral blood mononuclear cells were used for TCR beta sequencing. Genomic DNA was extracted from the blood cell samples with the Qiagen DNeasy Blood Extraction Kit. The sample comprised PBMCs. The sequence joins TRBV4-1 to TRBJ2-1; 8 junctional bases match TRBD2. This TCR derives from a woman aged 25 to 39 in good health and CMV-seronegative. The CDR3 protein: CASSPEPTSGGGNEQFF. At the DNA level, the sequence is TGCGCCAGCAGCCCGGAACCTACTAGCGGAGGAGGCAATGAGCAGTTCTTC.